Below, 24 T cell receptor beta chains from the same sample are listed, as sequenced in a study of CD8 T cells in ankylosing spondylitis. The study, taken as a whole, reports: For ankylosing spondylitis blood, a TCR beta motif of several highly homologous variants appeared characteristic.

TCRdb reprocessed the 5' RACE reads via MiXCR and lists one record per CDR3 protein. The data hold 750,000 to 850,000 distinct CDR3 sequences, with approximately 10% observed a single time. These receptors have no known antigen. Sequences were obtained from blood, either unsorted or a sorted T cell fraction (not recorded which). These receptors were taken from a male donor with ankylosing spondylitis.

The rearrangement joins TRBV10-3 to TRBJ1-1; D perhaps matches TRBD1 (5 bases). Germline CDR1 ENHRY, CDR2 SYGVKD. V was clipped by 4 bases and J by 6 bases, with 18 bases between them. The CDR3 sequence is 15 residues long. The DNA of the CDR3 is TGTGCCATCAGTGGGTCGGGACTCAGTGGGGCTGAAGCTTTCTTT. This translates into CAISGSGLSGAEAFF.

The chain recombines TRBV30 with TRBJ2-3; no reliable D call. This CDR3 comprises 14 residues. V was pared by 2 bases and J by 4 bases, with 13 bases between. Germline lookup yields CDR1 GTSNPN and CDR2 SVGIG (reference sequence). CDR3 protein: CAWSYGRAADTQYF. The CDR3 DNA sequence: TGTGCCTGGAGTTACGGAAGGGCCGCAGATACGCAGTATTTT. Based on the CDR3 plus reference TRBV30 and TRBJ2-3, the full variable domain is SQTIHQWPATLVQPVGSPLSLECTVEGTSNPNLYWYRQAAGRGLQLLFYSVGIGQISSEVPQNLSASRPQDRQFILSSKKLLLSDSGFYLCAWSYGRAADTQYFGPGTRLTVL.

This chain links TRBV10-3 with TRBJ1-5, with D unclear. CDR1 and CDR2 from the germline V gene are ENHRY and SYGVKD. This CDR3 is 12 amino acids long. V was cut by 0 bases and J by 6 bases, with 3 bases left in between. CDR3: CAISESRQPQHF. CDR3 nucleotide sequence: TGTGCCATCAGTGAGTCACGTCAGCCCCAGCATTTT.

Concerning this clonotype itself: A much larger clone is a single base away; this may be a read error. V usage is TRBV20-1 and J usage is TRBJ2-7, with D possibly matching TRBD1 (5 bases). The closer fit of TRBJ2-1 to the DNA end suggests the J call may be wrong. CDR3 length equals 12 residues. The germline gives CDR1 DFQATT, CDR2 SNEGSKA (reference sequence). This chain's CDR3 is CSAPKDNYEQFF. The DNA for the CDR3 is TGCAGTGCTCCAAAGGACAACTACGAGCAGTTCTTC.

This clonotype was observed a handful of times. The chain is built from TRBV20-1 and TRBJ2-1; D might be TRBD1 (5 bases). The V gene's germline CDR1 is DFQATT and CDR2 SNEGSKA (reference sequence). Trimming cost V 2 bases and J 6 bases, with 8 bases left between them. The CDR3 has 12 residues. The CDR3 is CSARLQVNEQFF. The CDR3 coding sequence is TGCAGTGCTAGATTACAGGTCAATGAGCAGTTCTTC.

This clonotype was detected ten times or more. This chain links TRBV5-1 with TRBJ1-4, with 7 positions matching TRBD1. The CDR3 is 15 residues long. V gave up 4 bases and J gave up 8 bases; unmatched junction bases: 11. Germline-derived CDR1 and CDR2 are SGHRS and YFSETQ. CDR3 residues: CASSLRTGGVEKLFF. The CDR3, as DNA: TGCGCCAGCAGCCTTCGGACAGGAGGGGTCGAAAAACTGTTTTTT.

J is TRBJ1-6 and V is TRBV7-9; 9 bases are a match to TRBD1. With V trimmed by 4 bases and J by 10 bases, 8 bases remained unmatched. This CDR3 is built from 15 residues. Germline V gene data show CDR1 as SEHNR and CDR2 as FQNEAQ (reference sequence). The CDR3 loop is CASSSSGTGNSPLHF. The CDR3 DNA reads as TGTGCCAGCAGCTCCTCCGGGACAGGGAACTCACCCCTCCACTTT.

CDR3 DNA: TGTGCCAGCAGTTATACAACAGATTCACCCCTCCACTTT. Its translation is CASSYTTDSPLHF. The chain couples TRBV12-3 or TRBV12-4 to TRBJ1-6; D is undetermined. CDR3 size: 13 residues. V was cut by 4 bases and J by 8 bases, with 9 bases left in between.

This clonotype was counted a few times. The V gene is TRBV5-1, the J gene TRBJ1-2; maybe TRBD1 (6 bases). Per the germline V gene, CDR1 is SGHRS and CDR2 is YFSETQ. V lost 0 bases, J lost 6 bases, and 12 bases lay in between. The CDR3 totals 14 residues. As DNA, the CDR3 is TGCGCCAGCAGCTTGGTCTTGGCAGGGGATGGCTACACCTTC. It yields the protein CASSLVLAGDGYTF.

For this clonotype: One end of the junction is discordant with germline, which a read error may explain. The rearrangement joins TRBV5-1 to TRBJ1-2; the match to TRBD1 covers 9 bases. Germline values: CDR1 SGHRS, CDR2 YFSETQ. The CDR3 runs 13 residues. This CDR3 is CASSLEQGAARAF. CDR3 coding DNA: TGCGCCAGCAGCTTGGAACAGGGGGCCGCCAGGGCCTTC.

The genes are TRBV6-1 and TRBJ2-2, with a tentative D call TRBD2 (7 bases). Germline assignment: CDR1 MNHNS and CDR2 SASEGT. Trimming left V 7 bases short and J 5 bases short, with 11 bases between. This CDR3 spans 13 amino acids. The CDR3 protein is CASTEGGTGELFF. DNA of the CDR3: TGTGCCAGCACCGAGGGGGGGACCGGGGAGCTGTTTTTT.

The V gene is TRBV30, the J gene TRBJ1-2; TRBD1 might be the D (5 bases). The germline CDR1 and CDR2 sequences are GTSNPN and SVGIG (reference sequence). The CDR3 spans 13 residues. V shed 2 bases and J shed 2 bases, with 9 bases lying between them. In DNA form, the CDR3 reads TGTGCCTGGAGTCCGGGGACCAACTATGGCTACACCTTC. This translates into CAWSPGTNYGYTF.

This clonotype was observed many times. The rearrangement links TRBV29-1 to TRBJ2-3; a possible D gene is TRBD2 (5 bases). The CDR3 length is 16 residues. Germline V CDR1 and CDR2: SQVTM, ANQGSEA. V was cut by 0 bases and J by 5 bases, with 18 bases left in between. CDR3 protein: CSVEDQMLYGGDTQYF. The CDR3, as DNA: TGCAGCGTTGAAGATCAAATGTTGTACGGAGGAGATACGCAGTATTTT.

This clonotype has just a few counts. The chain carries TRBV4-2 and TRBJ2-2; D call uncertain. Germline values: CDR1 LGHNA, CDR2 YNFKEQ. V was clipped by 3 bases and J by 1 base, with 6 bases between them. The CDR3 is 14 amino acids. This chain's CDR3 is CASSHLENTGELFF. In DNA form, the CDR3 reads TGTGCCAGCAGCCATCTAGAGAACACCGGGGAGCTGTTTTTT.

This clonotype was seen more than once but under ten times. DNA for the CDR3: TGCAGTGCTACACAGGGTAGCTATGGCTACACCTTC. Translating it yields CSATQGSYGYTF. The rearrangement links TRBV20-1 to TRBJ1-2, with D possibly TRBD1 on 6 matching bases. The ends were cut back, 4 bases at V and 4 bases at J, with 10 bases in the middle. The germline gives CDR1 DFQATT, CDR2 SNEGSKA (reference sequence). The CDR3 extends over 12 amino acids.

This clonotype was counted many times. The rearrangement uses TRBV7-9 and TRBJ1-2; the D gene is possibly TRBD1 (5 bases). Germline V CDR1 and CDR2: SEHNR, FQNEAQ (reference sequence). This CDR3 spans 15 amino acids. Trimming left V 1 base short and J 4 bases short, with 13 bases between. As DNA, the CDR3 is TGTGCCAGCAGCTTAGGGGACGCAGTAACCTATGGCTACACCTTC. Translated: CASSLGDAVTYGYTF.

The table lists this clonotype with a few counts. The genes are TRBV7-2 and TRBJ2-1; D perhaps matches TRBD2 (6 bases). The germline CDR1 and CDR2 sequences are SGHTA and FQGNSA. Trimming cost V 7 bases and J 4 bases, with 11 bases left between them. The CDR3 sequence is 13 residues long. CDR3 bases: TGTGCCAGCACCTCGGACTATTACAATGAGCAGTTCTTC. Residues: CASTSDYYNEQFF.

CDR3 bases: TGTGCCAGCAGCGTGTGGGGCGGGGGTTACCAAGAGACCCAGTACTTC. This sequence encodes CASSVWGGGYQETQYF. The rearrangement uses TRBV9 and TRBJ2-5; 7 nucleotides agree with TRBD2. The CDR3 loop spans 16 amino acids. The V and J ends lost 2 bases and 0 bases, in that order; junction bases with no gene match: 7. Germline-derived CDR1 and CDR2 are SGDLS and YYNGEE.

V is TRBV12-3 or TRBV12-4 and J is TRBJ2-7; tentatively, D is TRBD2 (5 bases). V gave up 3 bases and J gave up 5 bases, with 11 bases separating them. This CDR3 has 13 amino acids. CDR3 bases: TGTGCCAGCAGTTTGCGAGGGCTGGACGAGCAGTACTTC. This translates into CASSLRGLDEQYF.

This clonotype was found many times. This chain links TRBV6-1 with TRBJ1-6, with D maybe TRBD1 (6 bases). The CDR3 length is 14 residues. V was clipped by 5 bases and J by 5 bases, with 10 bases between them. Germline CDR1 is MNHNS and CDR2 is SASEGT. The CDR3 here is CASSRTVDNSPLHF. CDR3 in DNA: TGTGCCAGCAGTAGGACAGTAGATAATTCACCCCTCCACTTT.

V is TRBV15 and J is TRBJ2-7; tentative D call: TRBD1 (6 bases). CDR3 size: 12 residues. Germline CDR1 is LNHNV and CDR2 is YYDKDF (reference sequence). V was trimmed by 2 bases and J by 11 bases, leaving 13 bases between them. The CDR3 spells CATSRPRGKEYF. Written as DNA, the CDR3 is TGTGCCACCAGCAGACCCAGGGGAAAGGAGTACTTC. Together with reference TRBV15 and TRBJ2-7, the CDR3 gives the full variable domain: DAMVIQNPRYQVTQFGKPVTLSCSQTLNHNVMYWYQQKSSQAPKLLFHYYDKDFNNEADTPDNFQSRRPNTSFCFLDIRSPGLGDTAMYLCATSRPRGKEYFGPGTRLTVT.

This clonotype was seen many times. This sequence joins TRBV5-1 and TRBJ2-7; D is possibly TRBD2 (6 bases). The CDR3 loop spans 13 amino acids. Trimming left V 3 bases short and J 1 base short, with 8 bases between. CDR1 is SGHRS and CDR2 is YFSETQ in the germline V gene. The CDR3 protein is CASSWTKSYEQYF. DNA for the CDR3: TGCGCCAGCAGCTGGACTAAGTCCTACGAGCAGTACTTC.

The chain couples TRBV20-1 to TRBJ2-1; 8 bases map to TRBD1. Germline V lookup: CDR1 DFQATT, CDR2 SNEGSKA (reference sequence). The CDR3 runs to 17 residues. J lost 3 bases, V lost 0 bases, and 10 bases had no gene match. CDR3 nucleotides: TGCAGTGCTAGAGAACTCAGGGGGCAAGTAAACTACAATGAGCAGTTCTTC. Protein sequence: CSARELRGQVNYNEQFF.

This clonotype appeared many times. The CDR3 sequence is CSVEQNYGYTF. The DNA of the CDR3 is TGCAGCGTCGAGCAGAACTATGGCTACACCTTC. This chain uses TRBV29-1 with TRBJ1-2; no definite D call. The CDR3 contains 11 residues. CDR1 and CDR2 (germline): SQVTM, ANQGSEA. V dropped 6 bases and J dropped 2 bases, with 7 bases sitting between them.